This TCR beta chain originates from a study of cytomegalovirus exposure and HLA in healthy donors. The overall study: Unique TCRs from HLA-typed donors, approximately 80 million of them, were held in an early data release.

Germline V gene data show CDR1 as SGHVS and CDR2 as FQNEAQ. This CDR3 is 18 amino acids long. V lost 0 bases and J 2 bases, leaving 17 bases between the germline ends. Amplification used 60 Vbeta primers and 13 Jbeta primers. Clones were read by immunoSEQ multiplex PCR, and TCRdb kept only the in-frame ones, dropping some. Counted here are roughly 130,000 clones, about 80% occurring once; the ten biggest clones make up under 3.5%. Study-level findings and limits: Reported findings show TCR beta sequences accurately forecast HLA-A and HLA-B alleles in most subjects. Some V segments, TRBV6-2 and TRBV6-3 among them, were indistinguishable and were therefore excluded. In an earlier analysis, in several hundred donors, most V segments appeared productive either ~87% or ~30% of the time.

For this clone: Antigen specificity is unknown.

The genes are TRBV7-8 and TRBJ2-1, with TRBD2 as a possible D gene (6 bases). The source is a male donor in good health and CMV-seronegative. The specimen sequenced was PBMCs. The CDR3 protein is CASSLASGTFEAYNEQFF. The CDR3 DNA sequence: TGTGCCAGCAGCTTAGCGTCCGGGACTTTCGAGGCCTACAATGAGCAGTTCTTC.